The next 8 T cell receptor beta chains were all read from a single sample in a study of neurological immune-mediated disorders. In TCRdb, the 5' RACE reads were re-called with MiXCR into one record per CDR3 protein. This table holds 25,000 to 35,000 distinct CDR3 sequences, roughly 20% found once. The specimen was PBMCs. These receptors were taken from a woman aged 60-75 years in good health.

This clonotype has at least ten counts. The chain is built from TRBV7-7 and TRBJ2-1; the match to TRBD2 covers 12 bases. The V gene end was trimmed by 5 bases and the J gene end by 9 bases; junction bases not matched to a gene: 8. Germline V gene sequence: CDR1 SSHAT, CDR2 FNYEAQ (reference sequence). This CDR3 is built from 15 residues. CDR3 in DNA: TGTGCCAGCAGCCCATCTAGCGGGAGGGCCACTGAGCAGTTCTTC. It specifies CASSPSSGRATEQFF. The whole variable domain, filled in from reference TRBV7-7 and TRBJ2-1, reads GAGVSQSPRYKVTKRGQDVTLRCDPISSHATLYWYQQALGQGPEFLTYFNYEAQPDKSGLPSDRFSAERPEGSISTLTIQRTEQRDSAMYRCASSPSSGRATEQFFGPGTRLTVL.

In this sample, this clonotype turned up many times. The V gene is TRBV5-1, the J gene TRBJ2-1; 7 nucleotides line up with TRBD1. Germline V gene lookup returns CDR1 SGHRS and CDR2 YFSETQ. This CDR3 spans 16 amino acids. Trimming took 4 bases from V and 8 from J; bases not matched to a gene: 15. DNA for the CDR3: TGCGCCAGCAGCCCCTTACAGGGGAATCTTTTGGATGAGCAGTTCTTC. Amino acids: CASSPLQGNLLDEQFF. Supplemented by reference TRBV5-1 and TRBJ2-1, the full variable domain reads KAGVTQTPRYLIKTRGQQVTLSCSPISGHRSVSWYQQTPGQGLQFLFEYFSETQRNKGNFPGRFSGRQFSNSRSEMNVSTLELGDSALYLCASSPLQGNLLDEQFFGPGTRLTVL.

J is TRBJ2-1 and V is TRBV2; D gene unclear. The CDR3 runs to 13 residues. The germline V gene encodes CDR1 SNHLY and CDR2 FYNNEI. Trimming cost V 10 bases and J 5 bases, with 15 bases left between them. The chain's CDR3 is CANNPEVDNEQFF. CDR3 bases: TGTGCCAACAACCCTGAAGTAGACAATGAGCAGTTCTTC.

The chain recombines TRBV29-1 with TRBJ2-3, with D possibly TRBD2 on 6 matching bases. CDR1 is SQVTM and CDR2 is ANQGSEA in the germline V gene. Trimming removed 4 bases from V and 0 bases from J, with 11 bases in between. The CDR3 sequence is 14 residues long. CDR3 in DNA: TGCAGCGTTGTGGCGGGATGGAGCACAGATACGCAGTATTTT. Its translation: CSVVAGWSTDTQYF.

In this sample, this clonotype turned up many times. The chain uses TRBV27 and TRBJ2-7; 10 bases agree with TRBD2. Trimming at V came to 6 bases and at J to 3 bases, leaving 5 bases not matched to a gene. Germline loops: CDR1 MNHEY, CDR2 SMNVEV (reference sequence). The CDR3 has 14 residues. CDR3 protein: CASSPLAGVYEQYF. The CDR3 coding sequence is TGTGCCAGCAGCCCTCTAGCGGGAGTCTACGAGCAGTACTTC.

This clonotype was recorded many times. The rearrangement uses TRBV18 and TRBJ1-2; 7 bases line up with TRBD1. This CDR3 comprises 12 residues. Germline values: CDR1 KGHSH, CDR2 LQKENI. The V segment lost 2 bases and the J segment 6 bases; nucleotides outside the gene matches: 0. The CDR3 sequence: CASSPGTDGYTF. DNA for the CDR3: TGTGCCAGCTCACCAGGGACAGATGGCTACACCTTC. Complete variable domain (other parts from reference TRBV18 and TRBJ1-2): NAGVMQNPRHLVRRRGQEARLRCSPMKGHSHVYWYRQLPEEGLKFMVYLQKENIIDESGMPKERFSAEFPKEGPSILRIQQVVRGDSAAYFCASSPGTDGYTFGSGTRLTVV.

This clonotype was found many times. The gene calls are TRBV20-1 and TRBJ2-1; D gene unclear. V was trimmed by 5 bases and J by 7 bases, leaving 9 bases between them. CDR1 is DFQATT and CDR2 is SNEGSKA in the germline V gene (reference sequence). The CDR3 has 11 amino acids. As DNA, the CDR3 is TGCAGTGCTCGGAAAGAGAATGAGCAGTTCTTC. It translates to CSARKENEQFF.

This clonotype has a count of ten or more. The V gene is TRBV2, the J gene TRBJ2-3; maybe TRBD1 (6 bases). Looked up from germline, CDR1 is SNHLY and CDR2 is FYNNEI. The CDR3 has 13 residues. The V end was cut by 8 bases, the J end by 6 bases, with 15 bases between. CDR3 sequence (DNA): TGTGCCAGCCGGACAGTCGAATTCGATACGCAGTATTTT. It is translated as CASRTVEFDTQYF.